This passage covers 28 T cell receptor beta chains from one sample sequenced in a study of T-cell memory formation after mild COVID-19. TCRdb ran MiXCR on the 5' RACE reads and lists one entry per CDR3 protein. The sample consists of roughly 620,000 distinct CDR3 sequences, under 20% of them appearing once. Sequencing was done on a sample of PBMCs or a T cell subset sorted from them (not recorded which). These receptors were obtained from an adult woman who had mild COVID-19 (a few samples of this study predate the infection). Cell type and time point are not known.

The V and J genes are TRBV29-1 and TRBJ1-2; D is unclear. The CDR3 extends over 15 amino acids. V lost 0 bases to trimming and J lost 0 bases, with 11 bases between them. Germline CDR1 and CDR2: SQVTM and ANQGSEA. CDR3 sequence reads: CSVEDLGRSNYGYTF. In DNA form, the CDR3 reads TGCAGCGTTGAAGATCTCGGCCGCTCTAACTATGGCTACACCTTC.

The sample holds a few counts of this clonotype. The CDR3, as DNA: TGTGCCAGCCGCTGGACAGGACAGAACACTGAAGCTTTCTTT. The encoded protein is CASRWTGQNTEAFF. The chain has TRBV6-1 and TRBJ1-1; 7 positions agree with TRBD1. V shed 8 bases, J shed 1 base, and the junction held 7 bases outside the gene matches. Germline CDR1 and CDR2: MNHNS and SASEGT. The CDR3 has 14 residues.

This rearrangement joins TRBV9 to TRBJ2-1, with 7 bases that match TRBD1. The junction had 7 bases not matched to a gene; V was cut back by 3 bases and J by 4 bases. Germline V lookup: CDR1 SGDLS, CDR2 YYNGEE. The CDR3 totals 15 residues. The chain's CDR3 is CASSGLDRRYNEQFF. CDR3 sequence (DNA): TGTGCCAGCAGCGGGCTGGACAGGAGATACAATGAGCAGTTCTTC. Filled out from reference TRBV9 and TRBJ2-1, the complete variable domain reads DSGVTQTPKHLITATGQRVTLRCSPRSGDLSVYWYQQSLDQGLQFLIQYYNGEERAKGNILERFSAQQFPDLHSELNLSSLELGDSALYFCASSGLDRRYNEQFFGPGTRLTVL.

This chain uses TRBV25-1 with TRBJ2-1, with a possible D match to TRBD2 (6 bases). This CDR3 has 16 amino acids. V was shortened by 1 base and J by 1 base, with 11 bases between the two germline ends. Germline CDR1 MGHDK, CDR2 SYGVNS. The CDR3 is CASSELGGVSYNEQFF. The CDR3 DNA reads as TGTGCCAGCAGTGAATTGGGCGGGGTTTCCTACAATGAGCAGTTCTTC.

The V and J genes are TRBV5-1 and TRBJ2-2; D is uncertain. The CDR3 totals 13 residues. CDR1 is SGHRS, CDR2 YFSETQ, per germline. The V and J ends lost 0 bases and 7 bases respectively, with 7 bases between them. CDR3 sequence reads: CASSLEFGGELFF. The CDR3, as DNA: TGCGCCAGCAGCTTGGAGTTCGGCGGGGAGCTGTTTTTT.

The chain recombines TRBV12-3 or TRBV12-4 with TRBJ1-1, with D possibly matching TRBD1 (5 bases). This CDR3 comprises 14 residues. V dropped 7 bases and J dropped 4 bases, with 16 bases sitting between them. The CDR3: CASIQSGYRTEAFF. The CDR3 DNA reads as TGTGCCAGCATCCAATCAGGGTACCGCACTGAAGCTTTCTTT.

The sample holds a few counts of this clonotype. J is TRBJ2-2 and V is TRBV5-1; 8 bases line up with TRBD2. Trimming cost V 0 bases and J 5 bases; bases outside gene matches: 3. The length of the CDR3 is 15 residues. The germline V gene encodes CDR1 SGHRS and CDR2 YFSETQ. The CDR3 nucleotides are TGCGCCAGCAGCTTGGAGCGGGGGCAAACCGGGGAGCTGTTTTTT. Protein: CASSLERGQTGELFF. Complete variable domain (other parts from reference TRBV5-1 and TRBJ2-2): KAGVTQTPRYLIKTRGQQVTLSCSPISGHRSVSWYQQTPGQGLQFLFEYFSETQRNKGNFPGRFSGRQFSNSRSEMNVSTLELGDSALYLCASSLERGQTGELFFGEGSRLTVL.

This clonotype appeared many times. CDR3 sequence reads: CASGTGLVNEQFF. DNA of the CDR3: TGTGCCAGCGGGACAGGGCTCGTTAATGAGCAGTTCTTC. The rearrangement links TRBV2 to TRBJ2-1, with TRBD1 matching over 9 bases. CDR1 and CDR2 from the germline V gene are SNHLY and FYNNEI. V lost 8 bases and J lost 7; bases outside the gene matches: 6. CDR3 length: 13 amino acids.

The rearrangement joins TRBV7-9 to TRBJ2-1; 11 bases align to TRBD2. Germline CDR1 and CDR2: SEHNR and FQNEAQ (reference sequence). With 4 bases clipped from V and 2 bases from J, the junction kept 22 bases outside the gene matches. The CDR3 is 22 residues long. The CDR3 sequence: CASSSTSGSPSRIASAYNEQFF. CDR3 DNA: TGTGCCAGCAGCTCTACTAGCGGGAGTCCCTCCCGTATAGCAAGCGCCTACAATGAGCAGTTCTTC.

This clonotype was seen only a few times. The rearrangement joins TRBV20-1 to TRBJ2-2; 8 bases map to TRBD2. Germline assignment: CDR1 DFQATT and CDR2 SNEGSKA (reference sequence). The V gene end was trimmed by 6 bases and the J gene end by 5 bases; junction bases not matched to a gene: 11. The CDR3 has 15 amino acids. The CDR3 coding sequence is TGCAGTGCCAGTAATCAGCGGGAGTTAACCGGGGAGCTGTTTTTT. Its translation: CSASNQRELTGELFF.

The chain recombines TRBV6-6 with TRBJ1-1; D is unclear. The V end lost 4 bases, the J end lost 3 bases, and 9 bases lay between the germline ends. This CDR3 comprises 13 residues. CDR1 is MNHNY and CDR2 is SVGAGI in the germline V gene (reference sequence). The DNA for the CDR3 is TGTGCCAGCAGTTTTAGAACGGACACTGAAGCTTTCTTT. Translation gives CASSFRTDTEAFF.

This chain connects TRBV2 to TRBJ2-3; 11 positions agree with TRBD2. V was clipped by 2 bases and J by 6 bases; unmatched bases: 10. The CDR3 contains 17 residues. Germline CDR1 SNHLY, CDR2 FYNNEI. The CDR3 region is CASSEHRLAGKRDTQYF. The CDR3 DNA follows: TGTGCCAGCAGTGAACACCGACTAGCGGGGAAGCGGGATACGCAGTATTTT. The full variable domain, its missing parts supplied by reference TRBV2 and TRBJ2-3, is EPEVTQTPSHQVTQMGQEVILRCVPISNHLYFYWYRQILGQKVEFLVSFYNNEISEKSEIFDDQFSVERPDGSNFTLKIRSTKLEDSAMYFCASSEHRLAGKRDTQYFGPGTRLTVL.

This clonotype was seen a few times. The chain recombines TRBV15 with TRBJ2-1; D may be TRBD1 or TRBD2 (5 bases each). The CDR3 has 17 residues. Germline CDR1 is LNHNV and CDR2 is YYDKDF (reference sequence). Trimming left V 3 bases short and J 4 bases short, with 19 bases between. The CDR3 spells CATSSWGPPRDYNEQFF. CDR3 coding DNA: TGTGCCACCAGCAGTTGGGGACCCCCGAGGGATTACAATGAGCAGTTCTTC.

This clonotype was detected a few times. This sequence joins TRBV7-2 and TRBJ1-2, with 7 bases identical to TRBD1. The trim removed 5 bases at V and 5 bases at J, leaving 8 bases unmatched. Per germline, CDR1 SGHTA and CDR2 FQGNSA. The CDR3 has 14 residues. The CDR3 loop reads CASSGGGQQYGYTF. For the CDR3, the DNA is TGTGCCAGCAGCGGGGGGGGACAGCAGTATGGCTACACCTTC.

V is TRBV24-1 and J is TRBJ2-3; D possibly corresponds to TRBD2 (6 bases). This CDR3 spans 15 amino acids. Germline V gene lookup returns CDR1 KGHDR and CDR2 SFDVKD. Trimming shortened V by 4 bases and J by 6 bases, and 16 bases separated the two germline ends. The CDR3 DNA sequence: TGTGCCACCAGTGACCGGGACTCCCCACCGGATACGCAGTATTTT. As protein: CATSDRDSPPDTQYF.

The rearrangement links TRBV11-2 to TRBJ2-7, with 10 bases fitting TRBD1. In germline, CDR1 is SGHAT, CDR2 FQNNGV. The CDR3 has 15 amino acids. Trimming cost V 6 bases and J 2 bases; bases outside gene matches: 7. The CDR3 region is CASSPGTGVTYEQYF. CDR3 DNA: TGTGCCAGCAGTCCCGGGACAGGGGTAACCTACGAGCAGTACTTC.

There are a few counts of this clonotype. The chain employs TRBV30 and TRBJ2-1, with 8 positions matching TRBD2. This CDR3 has 13 amino acids. Germline assignment: CDR1 GTSNPN and CDR2 SVGIG (reference sequence). J was trimmed by 6 bases and V by 5 bases; bases with no gene match: 6. For the CDR3, the DNA is TGTGCCTGGGAGCGGGAGTTCGGCAATGAGCAGTTCTTC. Amino acids: CAWEREFGNEQFF.

The sample holds a few counts of this clonotype. The chain has TRBV20-1 and TRBJ2-1, with D perhaps matching TRBD2 (6 bases). Trimming removed 8 bases from V and 0 bases from J, with 17 bases in between. Germline CDR1 reads DFQATT; CDR2 reads SNEGSKA (reference sequence). CDR3 length equals 15 residues. The CDR3 spells CSTTGAGSSYNEQFF. In DNA form, the CDR3 reads TGCAGTACTACCGGGGCGGGGAGCTCCTACAATGAGCAGTTCTTC.

The chain has TRBV6-1 and TRBJ1-1; no clear D. CDR1 is MNHNS and CDR2 is SASEGT in the germline V gene. The CDR3 contains 19 residues. Trimming left V 5 bases short and J 4 bases short, with 29 bases between. CDR3 in amino acids: CASSPFPSRTLTGGTEAFF. CDR3 DNA sequence: TGTGCCAGCAGTCCTTTCCCCTCTCGGACGCTCACTGGTGGCACTGAAGCTTTCTTT.

CDR3 sequence (DNA): TGCGCCAGCAGCGAGACTAGCGGCGCGTACAATGAGCAGTTCTTC. Translating it yields CASSETSGAYNEQFF. The V call is TRBV5-1, the J call TRBJ2-1; 9 positions match TRBD2. The CDR3 contains 15 residues. In germline, CDR1 is SGHRS, CDR2 YFSETQ. V shed 4 bases and J 4 bases; nucleotides not matched to a gene: 6.

This chain uses TRBV20-1 with TRBJ1-1; maybe TRBD1 (5 bases). CDR3 length: 13 amino acids. Germline CDR1 and CDR2: DFQATT and SNEGSKA (reference sequence). V was shortened by 7 bases and J by 0 bases, with 12 bases between the two germline ends. The CDR3 protein is CSGGASVNTEAFF. CDR3 nucleotides: TGCAGTGGTGGGGCCTCGGTGAACACTGAAGCTTTCTTT.

The gene calls are TRBV20-1 and TRBJ1-4; tentatively, D is TRBD1 (6 bases). The V end lost 6 bases, the J end lost 7 bases, and 15 bases lay between the germline ends. This CDR3 has 13 amino acids. Germline V lookup: CDR1 DFQATT, CDR2 SNEGSKA (reference sequence). CDR3 loop: CSASRQAGEKLFF. The CDR3 nucleotides read TGCAGTGCCTCCCGACAGGCGGGTGAAAAACTGTTTTTT.

The chain recombines TRBV29-1 with TRBJ2-2; D uncertain. Trimming shortened V by 5 bases and J by 7 bases, and 11 bases separated the two germline ends. The CDR3 loop spans 12 amino acids. Germline-derived CDR1 and CDR2 are SQVTM and ANQGSEA. CDR3 region: CSVSGMGGELFF. CDR3 bases: TGCAGCGTTTCTGGTATGGGCGGGGAGCTGTTTTTT.

This clonotype was found a few times. The chain joins TRBV6-5 to TRBJ1-1; no definite D call. Per germline, CDR1 MNHEY and CDR2 SVGAGI. The CDR3 is made up of 14 amino acids. V lost 6 bases and J lost 1, with 12 bases in between. The DNA for the CDR3 is TGTGCCAGCAGCTTCAGTTTACAGAACACTGAAGCTTTCTTT. This translates into CASSFSLQNTEAFF.

The V and J genes are TRBV6-7 and TRBJ2-3; D unclear. TRBV6-7 is placed among ORFs of uncertain function. V lost 8 bases and J 0 bases, leaving 15 bases between the germline ends. The CDR3 runs to 15 residues. CDR3 sequence reads: CASAGRTASTDTQYF. DNA of the CDR3: TGTGCCAGCGCCGGACGGACGGCTAGCACAGATACGCAGTATTTT.

The chain joins TRBV7-2 to TRBJ2-1; a possible D gene is TRBD2 (6 bases). The CDR3 totals 14 residues. Germline values: CDR1 SGHTA, CDR2 FQGNSA. Trimming removed 3 bases at V and 4 bases at J, with 10 bases between. The CDR3, as DNA: TGTGCCAGCAGCTTTAGCGGACCATACAATGAGCAGTTCTTC. Its translation is CASSFSGPYNEQFF. Complete variable domain (other parts from reference TRBV7-2 and TRBJ2-1): GAGVSQSPSNKVTEKGKDVELRCDPISGHTALYWYRQSLGQGLEFLIYFQGNSAPDKSGLPSDRFSAERTGGSVSTLTIQRTQQEDSAVYLCASSFSGPYNEQFFGPGTRLTVL.

V is TRBV20-1 and J is TRBJ2-3; TRBD2 is a possible D gene (6 bases). The V gene's germline CDR1 is DFQATT and CDR2 SNEGSKA (reference sequence). Trimming pared 3 bases from V and 0 bases from J, leaving 13 bases between. This CDR3 contains 15 residues. The CDR3 DNA reads as TGCAGTGCTAGCGGTAGTCGGGGGAGCACAGATACGCAGTATTTT. It yields the protein CSASGSRGSTDTQYF.

V and J are TRBV20-1 and TRBJ2-3; 8 bases match TRBD2. Germline V gene lookup returns CDR1 DFQATT and CDR2 SNEGSKA (reference sequence). V lost 6 bases, J lost 5 bases, and 4 bases stayed unmatched. The CDR3 consists of 12 residues. The DNA for the CDR3 is TGCAGTGCAGCGGGAGAAGTAGATACGCAGTATTTT. It is translated as CSAAGEVDTQYF.